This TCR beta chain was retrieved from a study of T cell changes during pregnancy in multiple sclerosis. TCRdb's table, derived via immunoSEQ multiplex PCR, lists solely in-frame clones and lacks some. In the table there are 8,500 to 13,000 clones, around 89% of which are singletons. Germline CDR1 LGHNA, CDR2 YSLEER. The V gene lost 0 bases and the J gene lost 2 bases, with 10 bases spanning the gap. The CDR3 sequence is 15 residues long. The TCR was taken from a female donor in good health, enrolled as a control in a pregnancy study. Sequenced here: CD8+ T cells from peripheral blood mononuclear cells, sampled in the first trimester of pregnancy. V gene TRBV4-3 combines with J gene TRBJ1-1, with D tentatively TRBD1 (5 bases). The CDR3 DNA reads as TGCGCCAGCAGCCAAGATGAGGGACTAAACACTGAAGCTTTCTTT. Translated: CASSQDEGLNTEAFF.